One T cell receptor (beta chain) is described in this entry. It lacks a known antigen. No per-base quality is available; no much larger clone lies one base away. This record belongs to a study of type 1 regulatory T cells (dated by TCRdb to the early 2020s). About the investigation overall: An in vitro protocol by which a Tr1-enriched, alloantigen-specific CD4 T cell product named T-allo10 was generated was characterized in the study. T-allo10 was being tested clinically in patients with hematological malignancies who were undergoing allogeneic hematopoietic stem cell transplantation.

The listed sequencing device is Illumina MiSeq. TCRdb ran its own pipeline on the public reads, namely fastp trimming at Q25 and MiXCR clone calling, and kept in-frame beta chains. Every CDR3 protein is listed once, alongside the most common genes and DNA of its rows. In all, the sample holds approximately 100,000 distinct CDR3 sequences, and roughly 31% of those were seen once. The ten biggest clones cover less than 2.5% of the sample. The TCR originated in a human donor in good health. The sample was CD4+ T cells, either the whole sample or a sorted fraction (not recorded which).

The nucleotides are TGTGCCGGAACAGGGGCCCGGACAGATACGCAGTATTTT. It codes for CAGTGARTDTQYF. The chain was built from TRBV30 and TRBJ2-3; 7 bases in the junction line up with TRBD1. V has 8 bases trimmed and J has 3 bases trimmed; junction bases matching no gene number 8. The germline V gene (reference sequence) provides CDR1 GTSNPN and CDR2 SVGIG. The CDR3 sequence holds 13 residues, the cysteine and phenylalanine included. The DNA shown is the 39-base CDR3, in frame from base 1.